This T cell receptor (beta chain) was captured in a study of identical twins (dated by TCRdb to the mid-2010s). Background on the whole study: TCR alpha and beta repertoires from monozygotic twins, unrelated adults of various ages and cord blood were deep-sequenced to test whether fetal clonotypes persist. Replicate twin experiments were performed at different times using different library preparation protocols to rule out contamination. Results the study describes overall, beyond this receptor: Zero-insertion analyses could be partly confounded by invariant T cells such as MAIT and iNKT, although diverse VJ usage argued against such confounding for most clonotypes. Because the same donors could not be followed over many years, conclusions were based on cross-sectional statistical analysis. Fewer insertions were carried by abundant cord blood beta clonotypes; a weaker similar trend was observed in young adult naive repertoires, while no such trend was observed in memory repertoires. Excess twin sharing in beta out-of-frame sequences was weaker because fewer shared sequences lowered the signal-to-noise ratio. Out-of-frame TCR alpha sequences shared between twins showed an excess of low generation-probability sequences compared with coincidental sharing between unrelated individuals. In monozygotic twins, out-of-frame TCR alpha sharing was systematically underestimated by recombination models, although the models agreed with sharing between unrelated individuals.

The library was produced with 5' RACE. The sample was run on an Illumina HiSeq 2000. A universal primer binding site was introduced by template switching, and a unique molecular identifier was present in the final cDNA, enabling accurate counting of TCR cDNA molecules. Specific primers in the conserved constant-segment region were used to synthesize first-strand cDNA for TCR alpha and beta chains. To control for contamination, every cDNA library was double barcoded, receiving both a SMART-Mk sample barcode and Illumina barcodes. Two successive PCR steps introduced TruSeq adapter sequences along with Illumina sample barcodes. TCR alpha and beta cDNA libraries were sequenced on the Illumina HiSeq platform with custom primers. Turning to the authors' computational methods: Unique molecular identifiers were extracted from raw reads with MiGEC, and CDR3 positions were determined with MiXCR. For each individual, recombination models were inferred using an EM algorithm with the repgenHMM and IGoR tools. The tcR package in R was used for shared clonotype analysis, with sharing normalized by the product of cloneset sizes. Out-of-frame nonproductive sequences were analyzed to study raw recombination free of thymic and clonal selection effects. The public sequencing data were trimmed at Q25 with fastp and processed into clonotypes with MiXCR by TCRdb, which kept only in-frame beta chains. Every CDR3 protein is listed once, alongside the most common genes and DNA of its rows. TCRdb, not the original authors, processed these V and J calls. This sample gives some 570,000 distinct CDR3 sequences in total; about 22% of them show up just once. The ten largest make up approximately 0.52% of the sample.

Trimming accounts for 0 bases at V and 2 bases at J, while the number of junction bases matched to no gene is 1. The CDR3 runs 14 amino acids, cysteine and phenylalanine included. The only DNA kept is the CDR3, 42 bases in frame from the first base. The germline V gene encodes CDR1 SGHRS and CDR2 YFSETQ. Every donor was a healthy Caucasian. The twin cohort consisted of three pairs of female monozygotic twins, all aged about 18 to 29 years. CD4+ and CD8+ T cell populations were isolated with positive isolation kits from Invitrogen. In its sample, this clonotype was seen a few times. What this receptor recognizes is not known. There are no base qualities to consult, and no much larger clone falls within one base. A further study also used this sample, focusing on yellow fever vaccine responses in identical twins. From the second report: The authors reported that the T cell response to vaccination in identical twins appeared partly convergent and partly personalized. In the study, vaccine-responding T cell clones were precisely tracked in identical twins.

The sample was CD4+ T cells sorted from blood. The receptor was derived from a woman younger than 30 in good health. The chain was built from TRBV5-1 and TRBJ2-5; 7 nucleotides in the junction match TRBD1. The CDR3 reads as follows: CASSLGGQQETQYF. The sequenced DNA is TGCGCCAGCAGCTTGGGGGGACAGCAAGAGACCCAGTACTTC.